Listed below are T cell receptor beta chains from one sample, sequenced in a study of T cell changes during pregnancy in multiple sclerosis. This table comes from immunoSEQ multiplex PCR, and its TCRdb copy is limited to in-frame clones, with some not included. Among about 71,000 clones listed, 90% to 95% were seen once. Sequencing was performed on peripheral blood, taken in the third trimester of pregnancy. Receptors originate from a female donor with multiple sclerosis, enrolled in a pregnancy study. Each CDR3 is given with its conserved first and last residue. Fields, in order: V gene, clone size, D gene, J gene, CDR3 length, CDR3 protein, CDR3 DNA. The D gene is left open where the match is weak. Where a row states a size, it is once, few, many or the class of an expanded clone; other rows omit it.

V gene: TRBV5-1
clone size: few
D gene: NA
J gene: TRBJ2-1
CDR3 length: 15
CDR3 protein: CASSPQTGSYNEQFF
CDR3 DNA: TGCGCCAGCAGCCCGCAGACAGGTTCGTACAATGAGCAGTTCTTC

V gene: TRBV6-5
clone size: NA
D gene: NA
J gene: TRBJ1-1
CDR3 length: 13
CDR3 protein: CASRNGRNTEAFF
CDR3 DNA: TGTGCCAGCCGGAACGGGAGGAACACTGAAGCTTTCTTT

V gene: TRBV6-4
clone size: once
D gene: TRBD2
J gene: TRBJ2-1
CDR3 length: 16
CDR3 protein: CASSDYLGEGYNEQFF
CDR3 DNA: TGTGCCAGCAGTGACTATTTGGGGGAGGGTTACAATGAGCAGTTCTTC

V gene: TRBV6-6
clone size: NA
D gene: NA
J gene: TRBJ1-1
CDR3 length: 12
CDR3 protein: CASSSRNTEAFF
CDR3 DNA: TGTGCCAGCAGTTCCCGTAACACTGAAGCTTTCTTT

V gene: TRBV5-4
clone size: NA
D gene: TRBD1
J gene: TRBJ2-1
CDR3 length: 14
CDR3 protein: CASSPDRGIGEQFF
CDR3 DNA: TGTGCCAGCAGCCCCGACAGGGGAATCGGTGAGCAGTTCTTC

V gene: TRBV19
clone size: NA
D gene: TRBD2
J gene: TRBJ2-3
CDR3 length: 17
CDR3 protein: CASKAGGLVSSTDTQYF
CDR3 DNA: TGTGCCAGTAAGGCGGGAGGTCTTGTTTCTAGCACAGATACGCAGTATTTT

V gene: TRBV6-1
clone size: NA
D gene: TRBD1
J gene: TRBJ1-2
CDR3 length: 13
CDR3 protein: CASSVTGTYGYTF
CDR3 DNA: TGTGCCAGCAGCGTGACAGGGACCTATGGCTACACCTTC

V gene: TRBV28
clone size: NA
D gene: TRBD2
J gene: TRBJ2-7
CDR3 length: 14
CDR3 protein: CASSFPGTSYEQYF
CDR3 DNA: TGTGCCAGCAGTTTCCCCGGGACTAGCTACGAGCAGTACTTC

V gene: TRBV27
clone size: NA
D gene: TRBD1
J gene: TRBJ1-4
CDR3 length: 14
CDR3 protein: CASSSGTGYEKLFF
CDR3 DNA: TGTGCCAGCAGTTCCGGGACAGGGTACGAAAAACTGTTTTTT

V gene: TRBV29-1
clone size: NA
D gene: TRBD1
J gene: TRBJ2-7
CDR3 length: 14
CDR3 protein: CSVETRDRDHEQYF
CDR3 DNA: TGCAGCGTTGAGACCCGGGACAGGGACCACGAGCAGTACTTC

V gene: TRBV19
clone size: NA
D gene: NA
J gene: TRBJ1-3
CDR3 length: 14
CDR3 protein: CASRPPSSGNTIYF
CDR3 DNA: TGTGCCAGTAGACCCCCGAGCTCTGGAAACACCATATATTTT

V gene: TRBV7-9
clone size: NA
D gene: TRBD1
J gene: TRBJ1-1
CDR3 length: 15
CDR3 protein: CASSERTGRNTEAFF
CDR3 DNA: TGTGCCAGCAGCGAACGGACAGGGAGGAACACTGAAGCTTTCTTT

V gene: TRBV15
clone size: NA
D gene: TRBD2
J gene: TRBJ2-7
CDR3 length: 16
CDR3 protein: CATSRDIYAGAYEQYF
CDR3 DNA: TGTGCCACCAGCAGAGATATTTATGCGGGAGCCTACGAGCAGTACTTC

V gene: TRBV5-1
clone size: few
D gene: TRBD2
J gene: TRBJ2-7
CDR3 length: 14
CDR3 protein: CASSFGGNLNEQYF
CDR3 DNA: TGCGCCAGCAGCTTCGGGGGGAACCTCAACGAGCAGTACTTC

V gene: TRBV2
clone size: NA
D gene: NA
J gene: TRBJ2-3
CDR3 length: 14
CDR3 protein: CASSEGAGADTQYF
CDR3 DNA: TGTGCCAGCAGTGAAGGGGCAGGGGCAGATACGCAGTATTTT

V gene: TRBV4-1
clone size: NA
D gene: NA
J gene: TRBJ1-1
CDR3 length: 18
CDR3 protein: CASKRWAGEKMRNTEAFF
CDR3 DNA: TGCGCCAGCAAAAGATGGGCCGGGGAAAAAATGAGGAACACTGAAGCTTTCTTT

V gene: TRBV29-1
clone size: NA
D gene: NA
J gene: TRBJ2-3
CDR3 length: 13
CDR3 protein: CSVGRRREDTQYF
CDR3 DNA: TGCAGCGTTGGGAGACGGCGGGAAGATACGCAGTATTTT

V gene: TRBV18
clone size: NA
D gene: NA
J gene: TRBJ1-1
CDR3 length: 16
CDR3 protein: CASSLPQVSMNTEAFF
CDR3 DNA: TGTGCCAGCTCACTCCCACAGGTGTCCATGAACACTGAAGCTTTCTTT

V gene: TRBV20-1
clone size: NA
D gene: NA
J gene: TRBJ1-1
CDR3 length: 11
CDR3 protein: CSPDGGTEAFF
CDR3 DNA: TGCAGTCCCGACGGGGGTACTGAAGCTTTCTTT

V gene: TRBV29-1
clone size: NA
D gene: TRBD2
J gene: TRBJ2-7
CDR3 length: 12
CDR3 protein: CSVGGSPYEQYF
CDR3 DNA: TGCAGCGTTGGCGGGAGTCCCTACGAGCAGTACTTC

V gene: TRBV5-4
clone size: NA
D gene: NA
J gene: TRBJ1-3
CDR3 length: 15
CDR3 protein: CASSRGQDSGNTVYF
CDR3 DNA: TGTGCCAGCAGCCGGGGTCAGGACTCTGGAAACACCGTATATTTT

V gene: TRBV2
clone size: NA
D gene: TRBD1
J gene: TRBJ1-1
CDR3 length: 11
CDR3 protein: CASSTYRGAFF
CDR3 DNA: TGTGCCAGCAGTACCTACAGGGGAGCTTTCTTT

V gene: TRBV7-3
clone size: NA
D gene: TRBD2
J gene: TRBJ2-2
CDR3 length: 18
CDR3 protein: CASSRGGLAGGNTGELFF
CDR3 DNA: TGTGCCAGCAGCCGGGGAGGACTAGCGGGAGGGAACACCGGGGAGCTGTTTTTT

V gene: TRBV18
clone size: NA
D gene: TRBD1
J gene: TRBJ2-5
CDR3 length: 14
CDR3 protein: CASSATGGEETQYF
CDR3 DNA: TGTGCCAGCTCAGCGACAGGGGGCGAGGAGACCCAGTACTTC

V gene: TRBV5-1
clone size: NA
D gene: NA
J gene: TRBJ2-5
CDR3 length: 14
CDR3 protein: CASSPGSSAETQYF
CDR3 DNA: TGCGCCAGCAGCCCGGGTTCCAGCGCAGAGACCCAGTACTTC

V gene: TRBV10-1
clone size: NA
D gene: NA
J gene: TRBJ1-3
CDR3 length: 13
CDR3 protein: CASSPNSWNTIYF
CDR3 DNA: TGCGCCAGCAGTCCCAACTCGTGGAACACCATATATTTT

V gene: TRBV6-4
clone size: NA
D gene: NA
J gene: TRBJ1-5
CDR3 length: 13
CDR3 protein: CASSGESNQPQHF
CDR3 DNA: TGTGCCAGCAGTGGTGAGAGCAATCAGCCCCAGCATTTT

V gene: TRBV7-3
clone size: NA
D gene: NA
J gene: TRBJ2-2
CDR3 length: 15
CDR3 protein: CASSQTGHFTGELFF
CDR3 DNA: TGTGCCAGCAGCCAAACGGGACACTTCACCGGGGAGCTGTTTTTT

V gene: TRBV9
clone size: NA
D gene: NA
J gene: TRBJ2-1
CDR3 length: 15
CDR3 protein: CASSVEQGTYNEQFF
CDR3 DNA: TGTGCCAGCAGCGTAGAACAGGGGACTTACAATGAGCAGTTCTTC

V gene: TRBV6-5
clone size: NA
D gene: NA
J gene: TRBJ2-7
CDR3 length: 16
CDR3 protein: CASSYSLAQPSYEQYF
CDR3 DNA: TGTGCCAGCAGTTACTCTCTAGCTCAACCTTCCTACGAGCAGTACTTC

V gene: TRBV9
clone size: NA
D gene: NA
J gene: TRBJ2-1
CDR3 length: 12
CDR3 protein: CASSVSGNEQFF
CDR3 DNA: TGTGCCAGCAGCGTAAGCGGCAATGAGCAGTTCTTC

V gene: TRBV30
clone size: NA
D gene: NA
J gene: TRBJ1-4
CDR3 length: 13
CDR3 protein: CAWSVSGSEKLFF
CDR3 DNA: TGTGCCTGGAGTGTTTCCGGTAGTGAAAAACTGTTTTTT

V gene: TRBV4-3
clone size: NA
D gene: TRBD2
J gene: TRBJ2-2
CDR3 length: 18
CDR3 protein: CASSQWWTSGTNTGELFF
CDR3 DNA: TGCGCCAGCAGCCAGTGGTGGACTAGCGGGACGAACACCGGGGAGCTGTTTTTT

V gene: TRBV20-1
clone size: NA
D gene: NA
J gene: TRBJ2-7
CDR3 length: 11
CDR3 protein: CSAGQASLQYF
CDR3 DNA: TGCAGTGCAGGTCAGGCGAGTCTTCAGTACTTC

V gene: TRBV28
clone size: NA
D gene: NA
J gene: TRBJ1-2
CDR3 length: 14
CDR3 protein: CASTDGGTNYGYTF
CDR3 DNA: TGTGCCAGCACCGACGGGGGGACCAACTATGGCTACACCTTC

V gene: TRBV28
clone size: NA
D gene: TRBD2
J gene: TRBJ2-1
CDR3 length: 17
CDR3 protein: CASSALLAGVPYNEQFF
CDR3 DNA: TGTGCCAGCAGCGCGCTTCTAGCGGGAGTCCCCTACAATGAGCAGTTCTTC

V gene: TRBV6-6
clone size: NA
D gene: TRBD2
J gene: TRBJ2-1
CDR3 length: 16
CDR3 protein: CASRTSGRAKGNEQFF
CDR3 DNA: TGTGCCAGCAGAACTAGCGGGAGGGCCAAGGGAAATGAGCAGTTCTTC

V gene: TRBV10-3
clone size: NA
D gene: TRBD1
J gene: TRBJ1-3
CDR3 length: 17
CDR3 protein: CAISESGTGSSGNTIYF
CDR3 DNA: TGTGCCATCAGTGAGTCTGGGACAGGGAGCTCTGGAAACACCATATATTTT

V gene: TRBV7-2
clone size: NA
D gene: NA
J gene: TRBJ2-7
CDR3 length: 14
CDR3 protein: CASSLGPGYYEQYF
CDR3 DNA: TGTGCCAGCAGCTTAGGTCCGGGATACTACGAGCAGTACTTC

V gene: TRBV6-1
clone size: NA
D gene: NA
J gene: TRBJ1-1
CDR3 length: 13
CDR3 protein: CASSEPGAGVAFF
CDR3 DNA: TGTGCCAGCAGTGAACCCGGGGCAGGGGTGGCTTTCTTT

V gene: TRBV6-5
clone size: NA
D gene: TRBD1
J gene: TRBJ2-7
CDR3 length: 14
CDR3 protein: CASRTTGVFDEQYF
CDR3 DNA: TGTGCCAGCAGAACCACAGGGGTATTCGACGAGCAGTACTTC

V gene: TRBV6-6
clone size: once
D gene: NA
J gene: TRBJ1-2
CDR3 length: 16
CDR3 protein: CASSHDSSLHLYGYTF
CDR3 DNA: TGTGCCAGCAGCCACGACAGCAGCCTCCACCTCTATGGCTACACCTTC

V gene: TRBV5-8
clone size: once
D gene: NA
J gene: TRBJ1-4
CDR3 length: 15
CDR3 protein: CASIPLQAAREKLFF
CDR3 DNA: TGTGCCAGCATACCCCTCCAAGCGGCCCGGGAAAAACTGTTTTTT

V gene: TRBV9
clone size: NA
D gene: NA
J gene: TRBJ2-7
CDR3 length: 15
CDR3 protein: CASSVGAGTSYEQYF
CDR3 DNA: TGTGCCAGCAGCGTAGGGGCTGGGACATCCTACGAGCAGTACTTC

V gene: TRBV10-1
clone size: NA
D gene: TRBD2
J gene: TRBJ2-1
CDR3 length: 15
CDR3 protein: CASSEQAGVHNEQFF
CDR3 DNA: TGCGCCAGCAGTGAACAAGCGGGAGTTCACAATGAGCAGTTCTTC

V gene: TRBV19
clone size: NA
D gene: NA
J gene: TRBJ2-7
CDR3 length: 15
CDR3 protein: CASSIFFTTSGEQYF
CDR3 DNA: TGTGCCAGTAGTATTTTTTTCACGACATCGGGGGAGCAGTACTTC

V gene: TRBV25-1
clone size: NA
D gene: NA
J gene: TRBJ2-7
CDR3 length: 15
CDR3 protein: CASSEYGDSAYEQYF
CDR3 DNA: TGTGCCAGCAGTGAATACGGGGATAGCGCCTACGAGCAGTACTTC